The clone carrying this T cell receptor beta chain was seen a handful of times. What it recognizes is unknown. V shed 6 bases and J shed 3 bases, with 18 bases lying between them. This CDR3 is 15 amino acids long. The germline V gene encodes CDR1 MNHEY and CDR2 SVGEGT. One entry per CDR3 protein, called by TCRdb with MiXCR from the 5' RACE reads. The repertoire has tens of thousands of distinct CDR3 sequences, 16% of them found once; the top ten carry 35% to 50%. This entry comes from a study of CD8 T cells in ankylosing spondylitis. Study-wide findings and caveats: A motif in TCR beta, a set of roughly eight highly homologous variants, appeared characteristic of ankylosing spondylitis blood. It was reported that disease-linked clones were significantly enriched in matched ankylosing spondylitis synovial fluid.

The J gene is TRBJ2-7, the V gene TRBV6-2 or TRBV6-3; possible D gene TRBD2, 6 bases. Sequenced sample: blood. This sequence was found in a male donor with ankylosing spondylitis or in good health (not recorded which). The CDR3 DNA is TGTGCCAGCAGGGGCGGGACTTATAAAATCTACGAGCAGTACTTC. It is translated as CASRGGTYKIYEQYF.